The source of this T cell receptor beta chain is a study of early T cells in non-severe SARS-CoV-2 infection. Study information: Unsorted whole-blood RNA was sequenced in bulk, leaving chains unpaired.

The CDR3 has 12 amino acids. V lost 1 base and J 1 base, leaving 2 bases between the germline ends. From germline, CDR1 is DFQATT and CDR2 SNEGSKA (reference sequence). TCRdb itself ran the 5' RACE reads through MiXCR, one entry per CDR3 protein. The profile shows roughly 38,000 distinct CDR3 sequences, less than 6% of them singletons. This clonotype was counted many times. This sequence joins TRBV20-1 and TRBJ1-5; D gene uncertain. The TCR comes from an adult who was a healthcare worker with PCR-confirmed SARS-CoV-2 infection or an uninfected control (not recorded which). Specimen: whole blood, collected at baseline. The CDR3 region is CSARGSNQPQHF. The DNA of the CDR3 is TGCAGTGCTAGAGGGAGCAATCAGCCCCAGCATTTT.